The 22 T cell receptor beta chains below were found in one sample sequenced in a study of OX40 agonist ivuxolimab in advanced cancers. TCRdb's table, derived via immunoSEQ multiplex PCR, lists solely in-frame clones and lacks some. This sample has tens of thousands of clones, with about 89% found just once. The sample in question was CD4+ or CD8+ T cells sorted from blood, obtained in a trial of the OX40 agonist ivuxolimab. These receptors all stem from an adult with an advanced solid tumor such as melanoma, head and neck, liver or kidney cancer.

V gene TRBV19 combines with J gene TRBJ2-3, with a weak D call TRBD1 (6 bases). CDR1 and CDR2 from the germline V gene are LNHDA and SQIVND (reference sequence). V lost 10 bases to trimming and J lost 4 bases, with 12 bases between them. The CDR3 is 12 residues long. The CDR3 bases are TGTGCCACCCTACAGGGCCCAGATACGCAGTATTTT. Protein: CATLQGPDTQYF.

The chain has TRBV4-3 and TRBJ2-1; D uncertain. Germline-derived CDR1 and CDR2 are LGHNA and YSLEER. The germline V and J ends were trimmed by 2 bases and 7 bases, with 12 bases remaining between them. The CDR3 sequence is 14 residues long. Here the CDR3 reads CASSQILSLNEQFF. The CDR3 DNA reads TGCGCCAGCAGCCAAATCCTCTCGCTGAATGAGCAGTTCTTC.

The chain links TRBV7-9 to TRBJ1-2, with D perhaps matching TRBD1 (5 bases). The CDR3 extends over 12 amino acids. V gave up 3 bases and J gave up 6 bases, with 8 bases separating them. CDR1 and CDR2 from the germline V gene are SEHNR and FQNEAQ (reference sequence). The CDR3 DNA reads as TGTGCCAGCAGCTTCCCGGGGCATGGCTACACCTTC. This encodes CASSFPGHGYTF.

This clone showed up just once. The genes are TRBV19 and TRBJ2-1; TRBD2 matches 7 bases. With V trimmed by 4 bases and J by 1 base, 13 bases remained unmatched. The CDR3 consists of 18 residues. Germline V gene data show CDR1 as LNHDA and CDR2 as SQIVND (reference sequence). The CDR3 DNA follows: TGTGCCAGTAGTACCCTTCTCCCCGGGACTATATCCTACAATGAGCAGTTCTTC. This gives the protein CASSTLLPGTISYNEQFF.

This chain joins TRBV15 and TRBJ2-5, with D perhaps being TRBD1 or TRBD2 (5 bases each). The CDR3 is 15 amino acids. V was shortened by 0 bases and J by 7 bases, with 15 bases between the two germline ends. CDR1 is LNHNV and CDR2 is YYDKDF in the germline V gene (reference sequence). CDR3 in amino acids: CATSRDRDLTGTQYF. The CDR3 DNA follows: TGTGCCACCAGCAGAGATCGGGACCTCACGGGGACCCAGTACTTC.

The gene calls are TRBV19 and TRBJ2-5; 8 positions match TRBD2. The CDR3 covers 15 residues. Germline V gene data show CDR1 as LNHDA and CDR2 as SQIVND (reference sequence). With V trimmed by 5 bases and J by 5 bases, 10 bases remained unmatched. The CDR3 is CASSFKREILETQYF. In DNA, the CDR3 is TGTGCCAGTAGTTTTAAGCGGGAGATTCTGGAGACCCAGTACTTC.

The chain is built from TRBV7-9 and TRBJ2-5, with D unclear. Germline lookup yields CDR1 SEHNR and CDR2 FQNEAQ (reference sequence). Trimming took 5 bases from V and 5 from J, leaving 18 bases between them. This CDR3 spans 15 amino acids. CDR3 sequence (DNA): TGTGCCAGCAGCCCACAAGTTTTGCAGGTTGAGACCCAGTACTTC. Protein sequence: CASSPQVLQVETQYF. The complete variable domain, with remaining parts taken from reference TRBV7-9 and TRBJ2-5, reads DTGVSQNPRHKITKRGQNVTFRCDPISEHNRLYWYRQTLGQGPEFLTYFQNEAQLEKSRLLSDRFSAERPKGSFSTLEIQRTEQGDSAMYLCASSPQVLQVETQYFGPGTRLLVL.

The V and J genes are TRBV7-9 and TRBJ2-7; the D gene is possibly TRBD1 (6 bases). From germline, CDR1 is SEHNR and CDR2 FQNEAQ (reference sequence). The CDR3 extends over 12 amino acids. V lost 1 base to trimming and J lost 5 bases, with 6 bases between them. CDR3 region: CASSLGTDEQYF. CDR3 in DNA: TGTGCCAGCAGCTTAGGGACAGACGAGCAGTACTTC.

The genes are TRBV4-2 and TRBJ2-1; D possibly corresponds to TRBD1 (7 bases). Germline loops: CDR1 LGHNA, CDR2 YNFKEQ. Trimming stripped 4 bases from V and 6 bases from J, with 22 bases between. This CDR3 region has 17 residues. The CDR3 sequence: CASSPTLTGRFSNEQFF. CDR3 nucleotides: TGTGCCAGCAGCCCGACCCTGACAGGGAGGTTTAGCAATGAGCAGTTCTTC.

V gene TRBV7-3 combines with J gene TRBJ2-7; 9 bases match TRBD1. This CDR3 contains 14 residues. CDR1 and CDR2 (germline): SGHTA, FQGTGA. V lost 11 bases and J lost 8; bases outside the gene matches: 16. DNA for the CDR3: TGTGCCGGTCAAGCCCGGACAGGGGCGCCCAAGCAGTACTTC. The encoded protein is CAGQARTGAPKQYF.

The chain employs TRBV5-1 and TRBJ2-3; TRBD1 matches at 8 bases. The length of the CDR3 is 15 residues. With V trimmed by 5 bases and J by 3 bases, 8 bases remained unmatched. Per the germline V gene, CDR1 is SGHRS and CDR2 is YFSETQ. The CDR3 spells CASRPGQGGTDTQYF. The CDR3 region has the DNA TGCGCCAGCAGGCCCGGACAGGGTGGGACAGATACGCAGTATTTT. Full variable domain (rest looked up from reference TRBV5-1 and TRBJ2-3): KAGVTQTPRYLIKTRGQQVTLSCSPISGHRSVSWYQQTPGQGLQFLFEYFSETQRNKGNFPGRFSGRQFSNSRSEMNVSTLELGDSALYLCASRPGQGGTDTQYFGPGTRLTVL.

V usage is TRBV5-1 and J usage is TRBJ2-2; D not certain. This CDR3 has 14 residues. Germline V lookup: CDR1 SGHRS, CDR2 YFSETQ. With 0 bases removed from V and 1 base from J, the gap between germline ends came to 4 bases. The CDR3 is CASSLVLNTGELFF. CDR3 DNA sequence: TGCGCCAGCAGCTTGGTGTTGAACACCGGGGAGCTGTTTTTT.

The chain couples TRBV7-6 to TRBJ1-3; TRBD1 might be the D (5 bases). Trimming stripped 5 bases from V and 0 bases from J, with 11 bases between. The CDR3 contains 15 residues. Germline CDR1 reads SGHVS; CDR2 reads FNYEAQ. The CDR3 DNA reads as TGTGCCAGCAGCCCGGACATAAACTCTGGAAACACCATATATTTT. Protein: CASSPDINSGNTIYF.

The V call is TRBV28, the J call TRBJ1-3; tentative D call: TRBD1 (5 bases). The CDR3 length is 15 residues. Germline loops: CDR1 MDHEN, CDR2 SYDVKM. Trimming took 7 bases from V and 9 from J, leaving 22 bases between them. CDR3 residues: CASNRLEGLGSTIYF. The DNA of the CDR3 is TGTGCCAGCAACAGGTTGGAGGGGCTAGGGAGCACCATATATTTT. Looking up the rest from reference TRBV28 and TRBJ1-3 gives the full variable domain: DVKVTQSSRYLVKRTGEKVFLECVQDMDHENMFWYRQDPGLGLRLIYFSYDVKMKEKGDIPEGYSVSREKKERFSLILESASTNQTSMYLCASNRLEGLGSTIYFGEGSWLTVV.

The DNA for the CDR3 is TGTGCCAGCAGCCTGCCAGACCGGGACATACAAGAGACCCAGTACTTC. Its translation is CASSLPDRDIQETQYF. The chain links TRBV11-3 to TRBJ2-5; D may be TRBD1 (6 bases). Germline V gene data show CDR1 as SGHNT and CDR2 as YENEEA. The ends were cut back, 5 bases at V and 2 bases at J, with 18 bases in the middle. The CDR3 contains 16 residues.

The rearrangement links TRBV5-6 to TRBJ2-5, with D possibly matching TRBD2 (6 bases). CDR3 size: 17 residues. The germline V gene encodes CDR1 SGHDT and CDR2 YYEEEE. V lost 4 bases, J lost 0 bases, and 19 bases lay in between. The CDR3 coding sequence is TGTGCCAGCAGCCCAGAAGGAGGGAGGCGGTACCAAGAGACCCAGTACTTC. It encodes CASSPEGGRRYQETQYF. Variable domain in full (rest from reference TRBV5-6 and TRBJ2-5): DAGVTQSPTHLIKTRGQQVTLRCSPKSGHDTVSWYQQALGQGPQFIFQYYEEEERQRGNFPDRFSGHQFPNYSSELNVNALLLGDSALYLCASSPEGGRRYQETQYFGPGTRLLVL.

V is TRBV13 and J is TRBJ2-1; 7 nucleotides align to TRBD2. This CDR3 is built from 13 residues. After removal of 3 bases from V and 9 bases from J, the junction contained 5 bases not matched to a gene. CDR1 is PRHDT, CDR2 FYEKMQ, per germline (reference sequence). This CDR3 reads CASSLGRDGEQFF. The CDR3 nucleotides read TGTGCCAGCAGCTTGGGGAGGGACGGTGAGCAGTTCTTC.

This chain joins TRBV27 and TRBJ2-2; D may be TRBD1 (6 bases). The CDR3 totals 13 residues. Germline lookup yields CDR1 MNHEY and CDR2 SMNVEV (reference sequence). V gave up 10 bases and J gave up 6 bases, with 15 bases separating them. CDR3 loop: CANRSGVAGELFF. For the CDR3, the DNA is TGTGCCAATAGGTCAGGGGTTGCCGGGGAGCTGTTTTTT.

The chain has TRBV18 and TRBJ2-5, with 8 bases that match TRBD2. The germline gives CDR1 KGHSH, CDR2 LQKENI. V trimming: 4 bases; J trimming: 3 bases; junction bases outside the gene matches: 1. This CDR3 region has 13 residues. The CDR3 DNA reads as TGTGCCAGCTCACAGACTAGCGAAGAGACCCAGTACTTC. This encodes CASSQTSEETQYF. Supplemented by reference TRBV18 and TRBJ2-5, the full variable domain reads NAGVMQNPRHLVRRRGQEARLRCSPMKGHSHVYWYRQLPEEGLKFMVYLQKENIIDESGMPKERFSAEFPKEGPSILRIQQVVRGDSAAYFCASSQTSEETQYFGPGTRLLVL.

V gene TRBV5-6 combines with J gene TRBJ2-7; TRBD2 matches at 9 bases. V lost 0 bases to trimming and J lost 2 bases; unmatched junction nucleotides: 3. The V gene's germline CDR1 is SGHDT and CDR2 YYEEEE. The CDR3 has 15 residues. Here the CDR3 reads CASSLDGGRAYEQYF. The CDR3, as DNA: TGTGCCAGCAGCTTGGATGGCGGGAGGGCCTACGAGCAGTACTTC.

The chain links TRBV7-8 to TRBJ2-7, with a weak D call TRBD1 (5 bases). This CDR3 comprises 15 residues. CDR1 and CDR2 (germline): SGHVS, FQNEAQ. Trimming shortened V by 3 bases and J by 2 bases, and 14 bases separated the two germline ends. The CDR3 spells CASSLGSDTTYEQYF. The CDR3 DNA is TGTGCCAGCAGCTTGGGTTCGGACACAACCTACGAGCAGTACTTC.

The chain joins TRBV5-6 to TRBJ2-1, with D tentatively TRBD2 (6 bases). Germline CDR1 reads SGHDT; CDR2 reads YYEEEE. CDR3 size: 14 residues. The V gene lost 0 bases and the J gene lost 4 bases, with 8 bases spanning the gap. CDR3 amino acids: CASSLEGTYNEQFF. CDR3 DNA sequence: TGTGCCAGCAGCTTGGAGGGGACTTACAATGAGCAGTTCTTC.